The 29 T cell receptor beta chains in this list originate from one sample, sequenced in a study of T-cell reconstitution after alpha-beta-depleted transplantation in children. A library of TCRbeta sequences, prepared with unique molecular identifiers, was generated. TCRdb called the PCR reads again in MiXCR, with one record for every CDR3 protein. The sample has some 200,000 distinct CDR3 sequences, 9.7% seen once. The sequencing here drew on PBMCs from the stem cell graft donor, taken from the stem cell graft. These receptors came from a human donor who donated a stem cell graft to a child with SCID.

The chain is built from TRBV5-1 and TRBJ1-1, with D uncertain. CDR1 and CDR2 (germline): SGHRS, YFSETQ. This CDR3 has 13 amino acids. V lost 2 bases and J lost 1, with 6 bases in between. CDR3 amino acids: CASSFPPNTEAFF. The DNA of the CDR3 is TGCGCCAGCAGCTTTCCTCCGAACACTGAAGCTTTCTTT. Combining the CDR3 with reference TRBV5-1 and TRBJ1-1 gives the whole variable domain KAGVTQTPRYLIKTRGQQVTLSCSPISGHRSVSWYQQTPGQGLQFLFEYFSETQRNKGNFPGRFSGRQFSNSRSEMNVSTLELGDSALYLCASSFPPNTEAFFGQGTRLTVV.

In this sample, this clonotype turned up many times. J is TRBJ1-1 and V is TRBV29-1; 7 bases line up with TRBD1. The CDR3 loop spans 16 amino acids. Germline-derived CDR1 and CDR2 are SQVTM and ANQGSEA. V lost 3 bases, J lost 5 bases, and 15 bases stayed unmatched. CDR3 in DNA: TGCAGCGTTGAGGTGCCCTTGACAGGGCGGAGTACTGAAGCTTTCTTT. Protein: CSVEVPLTGRSTEAFF.

This clonotype came up many times. The genes are TRBV18 and TRBJ2-7, with TRBD2 identical over 14 bases. V was pared by 3 bases and J by 0 bases, with 10 bases of the junction left unmatched. Per germline, CDR1 KGHSH and CDR2 LQKENI. This CDR3 is built from 19 residues. Here the CDR3 DNA reads TGTGCCAGCTCACCGAACCCGGGACTAGCGGGGGATCTCTCCTACGAGCAGTACTTC. It is translated as CASSPNPGLAGDLSYEQYF.

At least ten counts were recorded for this clonotype. The chain links TRBV20-1 to TRBJ2-7; D is possibly TRBD1 (6 bases). From germline, CDR1 is DFQATT and CDR2 SNEGSKA (reference sequence). V shed 0 bases and J shed 0 bases, with 9 bases lying between them. This CDR3 has 14 amino acids. The CDR3 loop reads CSARDRGSSYEQYF. Written as DNA, the CDR3 is TGCAGTGCTAGAGACAGGGGTAGCTCCTACGAGCAGTACTTC.

This clonotype was observed a handful of times. One end of the junction varies from germline; a read error may be responsible. The CDR3, as DNA: TGCAGTGCGAGAGAGGGGCAAGAGACCCAGTACTTC. This codes for CSAREGQETQYF. The rearrangement uses TRBV20-1 and TRBJ2-5; the D call may be TRBD1 or TRBD2 (5 bases each). Germline CDR1 reads DFQATT; CDR2 reads SNEGSKA (reference sequence). The CDR3 covers 12 residues.

In this sample, this clonotype turned up many times. The chain couples TRBV7-9 to TRBJ1-1; D may be TRBD1 (5 bases). V was clipped by 4 bases and J by 1 base, with 13 bases between them. Looked up from germline, CDR1 is SEHNR and CDR2 is FQNEAQ (reference sequence). The CDR3 has 15 amino acids. CDR3 DNA: TGTGCCAGCAGCTACCGGGACCCCTCGAACACTGAAGCTTTCTTT. As protein: CASSYRDPSNTEAFF. Full variable domain (outside the CDR3, taken from reference TRBV7-9 and TRBJ1-1): DTGVSQNPRHKITKRGQNVTFRCDPISEHNRLYWYRQTLGQGPEFLTYFQNEAQLEKSRLLSDRFSAERPKGSFSTLEIQRTEQGDSAMYLCASSYRDPSNTEAFFGQGTRLTVV.

To note about this clonotype: At one boundary the junction diverges from the germline segment, which might be a read error. This chain joins TRBV20-1 and TRBJ2-3; 7 bases align to TRBD2. The CDR3 extends over 17 amino acids. Germline values: CDR1 DFQATT, CDR2 SNEGSKA (reference sequence). The CDR3 sequence: CCARVPAGVLYTDTQYF. In nucleotides, the CDR3 is TGCTGTGCTAGAGTTCCGGCGGGGGTCCTCTACACAGATACGCAGTATTTT.

There are many counts of this clonotype. The chain links TRBV20-1 to TRBJ1-5, with a possible D match to TRBD1 (5 bases). V was cut by 3 bases and J by 5 bases, with 14 bases left in between. The CDR3 has 14 residues. CDR1 is DFQATT and CDR2 is SNEGSKA in the germline V gene (reference sequence). CDR3 in amino acids: CSASGAGFDQPQHF. The CDR3 bases are TGCAGTGCTAGCGGGGCTGGTTTCGATCAGCCCCAGCATTTT.

This clonotype was picked up many times. The chain employs TRBV15 and TRBJ2-7; 7 bases match TRBD1. J lost 0 bases, V lost 3 bases, and 5 bases had no gene match. Germline assignment: CDR1 LNHNV and CDR2 YYDKDF (reference sequence). CDR3 length: 15 residues. CDR3 amino acids: CATSRETGFSYEQYF. CDR3 coding DNA: TGTGCCACCAGCAGGGAGACAGGGTTCTCCTACGAGCAGTACTTC. Drawing the rest from reference TRBV15 and TRBJ2-7, the complete variable domain is DAMVIQNPRYQVTQFGKPVTLSCSQTLNHNVMYWYQQKSSQAPKLLFHYYDKDFNNEADTPDNFQSRRPNTSFCFLDIRSPGLGDTAMYLCATSRETGFSYEQYFGPGTRLTVT.

In its sample, this clonotype was seen many times. V and J are TRBV7-2 and TRBJ2-5; the D call may be TRBD1 or TRBD2 (5 bases each). Germline V gene lookup returns CDR1 SGHTA and CDR2 FQGNSA. This CDR3 has 14 amino acids. V lost 4 bases to trimming and J lost 5 bases, with 14 bases between them. The CDR3 spells CASSSGPSTETQYF. The CDR3 nucleotides are TGTGCCAGCAGCTCGGGGCCAAGTACGGAGACCCAGTACTTC. The whole variable domain, filled in from reference TRBV7-2 and TRBJ2-5, reads GAGVSQSPSNKVTEKGKDVELRCDPISGHTALYWYRQSLGQGLEFLIYFQGNSAPDKSGLPSDRFSAERTGGSVSTLTIQRTQQEDSAVYLCASSSGPSTETQYFGPGTRLLVL.

This clonotype was seen more than once but under ten times. The rearrangement joins TRBV5-5 to TRBJ2-2; TRBD1 matches at 8 bases. Germline lookup yields CDR1 SGHKS and CDR2 YYEKEE (reference sequence). The V and J ends lost 0 bases and 1 base, in that order; junction bases with no gene match: 8. This CDR3 comprises 18 residues. As DNA, the CDR3 is TGTGCCAGCAGCTTGGTTCCAGGGGGCGTAAGGAACACCGGGGAGCTGTTTTTT. Residues: CASSLVPGGVRNTGELFF.

The sample holds many counts of this clonotype. The chain joins TRBV20-1 to TRBJ1-2; 7 nucleotides agree with TRBD1. Trimming took 2 bases from V and 6 from J; bases not matched to a gene: 6. Germline loops: CDR1 DFQATT, CDR2 SNEGSKA (reference sequence). The CDR3 is 13 residues long. The CDR3 loop is CSARTDRVDGYTF. CDR3 DNA sequence: TGCAGTGCTAGAACTGACAGGGTGGATGGCTACACCTTC.

In its sample, this clonotype was seen many times. V usage is TRBV4-3 and J usage is TRBJ1-6; D gene uncertain. This CDR3 spans 13 amino acids. The ends were cut back, 0 bases at V and 14 bases at J, with 11 bases in the middle. Germline V gives CDR1 LGHNA, CDR2 YSLEER. CDR3 amino acids: CASSQEELETLHF. CDR3 sequence (DNA): TGCGCCAGCAGCCAAGAGGAGCTGGAGACCCTCCACTTT.

This clonotype was detected many times. This chain connects TRBV9 to TRBJ1-1, with D possibly TRBD1 on 5 matching bases. The CDR3 is made up of 15 amino acids. Per the germline V gene, CDR1 is SGDLS and CDR2 is YYNGEE. The V end was cut by 3 bases, the J end by 8 bases, with 20 bases between. In DNA form, the CDR3 reads TGTGCCAGCAGCGGAGGGACGTTCTCGGGAGCAGAAGCTTTCTTT. It is translated as CASSGGTFSGAEAFF.

This clonotype was counted at least ten times. The chain is built from TRBV7-2 and TRBJ2-2; D gene uncertain. Between the trimmed V and J ends, which lost 3 bases and 7 bases, there was a span of 6 bases. The CDR3 runs 12 residues. The germline CDR1 and CDR2 sequences are SGHTA and FQGNSA. This CDR3 is CASSFTLGELFF. The CDR3 region has the DNA TGTGCCAGCAGCTTCACCCTCGGGGAGCTGTTTTTT. The full variable domain, rest sourced from reference TRBV7-2 and TRBJ2-2, is GAGVSQSPSNKVTEKGKDVELRCDPISGHTALYWYRQSLGQGLEFLIYFQGNSAPDKSGLPSDRFSAERTGGSVSTLTIQRTQQEDSAVYLCASSFTLGELFFGEGSRLTVL.

This clonotype has a count of ten or more. The chain has TRBV12-3 or TRBV12-4 and TRBJ2-5; 7 bases line up with TRBD1. This CDR3 spans 12 amino acids. V shed 6 bases, J shed 4 bases, and the junction held 2 bases outside the gene matches. CDR3 bases: TGTGCCAGCAGCCACAGGGGAGAGACCCAGTACTTC. Translating it yields CASSHRGETQYF.

This clonotype was counted many times. This chain uses TRBV6-5 with TRBJ1-2, with D maybe TRBD1 (6 bases). The CDR3 has 14 residues. Germline CDR1 is MNHEY and CDR2 is SVGAGI. V lost 2 bases, J lost 7 bases, and 14 bases lay in between. This CDR3 is CASSYGAGAVGYTF. The CDR3 region has the DNA TGTGCCAGCAGTTACGGAGCGGGGGCGGTTGGCTACACCTTC.

This chain links TRBV10-3 with TRBJ1-4; tentatively, D is TRBD1 (5 bases). V was clipped by 6 bases and J by 4 bases, with 15 bases between them. The germline CDR1 and CDR2 sequences are ENHRY and SYGVKD. The CDR3 covers 15 residues. The CDR3 sequence is CAISRPGVVNEKLFF. CDR3 coding DNA: TGTGCCATCAGCCGGCCGGGGGTGGTTAATGAAAAACTGTTTTTT.

This clonotype was recorded at least ten times. The chain recombines TRBV7-8 with TRBJ2-7; no reliable D call. Germline values: CDR1 SGHVS, CDR2 FQNEAQ. This CDR3 is built from 13 residues. The ends were cut back, 4 bases at V and 3 bases at J, with 10 bases in the middle. The CDR3 DNA is TGTGCCAGCAGCTCCCGTCCCGTCTACGAGCAGTACTTC. It encodes CASSSRPVYEQYF.

This clonotype was observed many times. The chain couples TRBV27 to TRBJ1-2; 9 bases fit TRBD1. Per the germline V gene, CDR1 is MNHEY and CDR2 is SMNVEV (reference sequence). V lost 2 bases to trimming and J lost 4 bases; unmatched junction nucleotides: 8. This CDR3 contains 16 residues. Here the CDR3 DNA reads TGTGCCAGCAGTTTAAGCCCGGGACAGGGACGCTATGGCTACACCTTC. This translates into CASSLSPGQGRYGYTF.

This clonotype was seen ten or more times. V usage is TRBV12-3 or TRBV12-4 and J usage is TRBJ2-7; 13 bases fit TRBD2. V was clipped by 6 bases and J by 1 base; unmatched bases: 0. The CDR3 covers 14 residues. In nucleotides, the CDR3 is TGTGCCAGCAGGACTAGCGGGGGGTCCTACGAGCAGTACTTC. Translated, it gives CASRTSGGSYEQYF.

This clonotype has a count of ten or more. The gene calls are TRBV4-3 and TRBJ1-4; possibly TRBD1 for D (5 bases). Germline V gene data show CDR1 as LGHNA and CDR2 as YSLEER. Trimming cost V 0 bases and J 8 bases, with 13 bases left between them. The CDR3 covers 15 residues. DNA for the CDR3: TGCGCCAGCAGCCAAGACCTGACGGGGGGGGAAAAACTGTTTTTT. Translated: CASSQDLTGGEKLFF.

This clonotype was detected only a few times. The chain combines TRBV5-1 with TRBJ1-1; TRBD1 might be the D (5 bases). Trimming took 4 bases from V and 1 from J, leaving 14 bases between them. Germline V gene sequence: CDR1 SGHRS, CDR2 YFSETQ. CDR3 size: 15 residues. CDR3 in amino acids: CASSTMGVANTEAFF. CDR3 coding DNA: TGCGCCAGCAGCACCATGGGGGTGGCGAACACTGAAGCTTTCTTT.

This sequence joins TRBV14 and TRBJ1-2; 9 bases match TRBD1. V was clipped by 0 bases and J by 3 bases; unmatched bases: 17. The CDR3 contains 20 residues. Germline loops: CDR1 SGHDN, CDR2 FVKESK. CDR3 nucleotides: TGTGCCAGCAGCCAAGATGGCCTCGGGACAGGGCGGTGGATAGACTATGGCTACACCTTC. Translated, it gives CASSQDGLGTGRWIDYGYTF.

This clonotype was picked up many times. This sequence joins TRBV6-5 and TRBJ2-1; 9 bases map to TRBD2. V lost 6 bases and J lost 4; bases outside the gene matches: 7. CDR1 is MNHEY, CDR2 SVGAGI, per germline. The length of the CDR3 is 15 residues. As DNA, the CDR3 is TGTGCCAGCAGCACCAGCGGGGGGTTGTACAATGAGCAGTTCTTC. This translates into CASSTSGGLYNEQFF.

At least ten counts were recorded for this clonotype. The chain uses TRBV15 and TRBJ2-7; D gene unclear. The CDR3 totals 13 residues. Trimming pared 0 bases from V and 3 bases from J, leaving 6 bases between. Germline CDR1 and CDR2: LNHNV and YYDKDF (reference sequence). CDR3 in DNA: TGTGCCACCAGCAGAGAATACAGCTACGAGCAGTACTTC. The encoded protein is CATSREYSYEQYF.

In its sample, this clonotype was seen many times. V gene TRBV7-9 combines with J gene TRBJ2-7; D is perhaps TRBD1 (6 bases). Germline V CDR1 and CDR2: SEHNR, FQNEAQ (reference sequence). This CDR3 contains 16 residues. With 5 bases removed from V and 3 bases from J, the gap between germline ends came to 20 bases. The CDR3 nucleotides read TGTGCCAGCAGCCATACTACAGGGCAAAAGCGCTACGAGCAGTACTTC. This translates into CASSHTTGQKRYEQYF.

This clonotype was found many times. The chain recombines TRBV5-1 with TRBJ1-1, with D unclear. The V end lost 0 bases, the J end lost 3 bases, and 6 bases lay between the germline ends. There are 13 residues in the CDR3. Germline CDR1 SGHRS, CDR2 YFSETQ. The chain's CDR3 is CASSLVGDTEAFF. The CDR3 DNA is TGCGCCAGCAGCTTGGTTGGAGACACTGAAGCTTTCTTT.

There are many counts of this clonotype. The chain carries TRBV5-1 and TRBJ2-3, with TRBD2 identical over 12 bases. Trimming at V came to 0 bases and at J to 0 bases, leaving 2 bases not matched to a gene. Germline CDR1 reads SGHRS; CDR2 reads YFSETQ. This CDR3 spans 17 amino acids. The CDR3 region is CASSLGLAGASTDTQYF. Written as DNA, the CDR3 is TGCGCCAGCAGCTTGGGACTAGCGGGGGCGAGCACAGATACGCAGTATTTT.